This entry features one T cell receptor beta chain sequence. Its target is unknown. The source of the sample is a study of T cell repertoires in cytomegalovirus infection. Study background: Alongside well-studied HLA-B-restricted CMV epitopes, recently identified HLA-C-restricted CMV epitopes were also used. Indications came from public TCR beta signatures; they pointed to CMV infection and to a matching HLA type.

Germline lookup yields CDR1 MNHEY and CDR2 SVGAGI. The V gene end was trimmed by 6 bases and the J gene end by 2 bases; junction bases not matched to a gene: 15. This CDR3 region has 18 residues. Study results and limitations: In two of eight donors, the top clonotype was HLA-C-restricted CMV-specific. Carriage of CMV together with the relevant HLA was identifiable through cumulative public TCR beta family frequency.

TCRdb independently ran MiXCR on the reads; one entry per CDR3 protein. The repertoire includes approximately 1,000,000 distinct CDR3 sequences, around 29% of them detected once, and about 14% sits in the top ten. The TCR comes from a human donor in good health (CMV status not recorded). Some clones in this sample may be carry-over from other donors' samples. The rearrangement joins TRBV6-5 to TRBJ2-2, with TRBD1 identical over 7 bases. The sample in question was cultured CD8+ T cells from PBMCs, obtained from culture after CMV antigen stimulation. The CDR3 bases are TGTGCCAGCAGATACCGGGACAGCATCCTTATAAACACCGGGGAGCTGTTTTTT. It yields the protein CASRYRDSILINTGELFF.